These 11 T cell receptor beta chains came from one sample sequenced in a study of cytomegalovirus exposure and HLA in healthy donors. The PCR employed 60 Vbeta primers together with 13 Jbeta primers. TCRdb's table, derived via immunoSEQ multiplex PCR, lists solely in-frame clones and lacks some. The data show about 120,000 clones, roughly 70% seen once. The sample consisted of PBMCs. The receptors stem from a woman between 18 and 30 years old in good health and CMV-seronegative.

This clone was picked up a small number of times. This CDR3 is CASSISPSHGNTIYF. CDR3 coding DNA: TGTGCCAGCAGCATCAGTCCCTCTCACGGAAACACCATATATTTT. The chain carries TRBV7-2 and TRBJ1-3; D gene ambiguous. Per the germline V gene, CDR1 is SGHTA and CDR2 is FQGNSA. V lost 5 bases, J lost 4 bases, and 15 bases lay in between. This CDR3 contains 15 residues.

The rearrangement links TRBV19 to TRBJ1-1; 7 bases line up with TRBD1. The germline CDR1 and CDR2 sequences are LNHDA and SQIVND (reference sequence). This CDR3 is built from 14 residues. V lost 6 bases, J lost 1 base, and 5 bases stayed unmatched. CDR3 loop: CASRQTGWNTEAFF. CDR3 coding DNA: TGTGCCAGTAGACAGACAGGGTGGAACACTGAAGCTTTCTTT.

The chain employs TRBV15 and TRBJ2-7, with D perhaps TRBD1 (5 bases). CDR1 and CDR2 (germline): LNHNV, YYDKDF (reference sequence). The CDR3 loop spans 15 amino acids. Trimming cost V 0 bases and J 1 base, with 10 bases left between them. CDR3 DNA sequence: TGTGCCACCAGCAGAGATCCCGCAGGGTCCTACGAGCAGTACTTC. Translated: CATSRDPAGSYEQYF.

CDR3 residues: CASSHRELREKLFF. CDR3 sequence (DNA): TGTGCCAGCAGTCACAGGGAACTACGCGAAAAACTGTTTTTT. V usage is TRBV6-1 and J usage is TRBJ1-4; TRBD1 is a possible D gene (6 bases). V lost 5 bases and J lost 8, with 15 bases in between. Germline CDR1 is MNHNS and CDR2 is SASEGT. CDR3 length: 14 residues.

The rearrangement joins TRBV5-1 to TRBJ2-4; no firm D call. The V gene's germline CDR1 is SGHRS and CDR2 YFSETQ. The CDR3 contains 13 residues. V was trimmed by 0 bases and J by 7 bases, leaving 8 bases between them. The CDR3 bases are TGCGCCAGCAGCTTGGGAACAGAGAACATTCAGTACTTC. This gives the protein CASSLGTENIQYF.

V and J are TRBV6-5 and TRBJ2-5, with D maybe TRBD2 (6 bases). This CDR3 region has 14 residues. Deletions cut 6 bases from V and 5 bases from J, with 16 bases between. CDR1 MNHEY and CDR2 SVGAGI come from the germline V gene. In DNA, the CDR3 is TGTGCCAGCAGCCGGACTGTTGGGGGGGAGACCCAGTACTTC. Residues: CASSRTVGGETQYF.

This clone was found a few times. The chain recombines TRBV5-1 with TRBJ2-1, with a possible D match to TRBD1 (6 bases). From germline, CDR1 is SGHRS and CDR2 YFSETQ. V lost 7 bases, J lost 6 bases, and 20 bases lay in between. The CDR3 has 15 residues. Written as DNA, the CDR3 is TGCGCCAGCTCAACGAACCACCCCAGGGGCAATGAGCAGTTCTTC. Translating gives CASSTNHPRGNEQFF.

This chain connects TRBV27 to TRBJ1-2; D gene uncertain. The germline V and J ends were trimmed by 3 bases and 4 bases, with 12 bases remaining between them. The CDR3 loop spans 14 amino acids. CDR1 and CDR2 from the germline V gene are MNHEY and SMNVEV (reference sequence). CDR3: CASSLEGKGYGYTF. The CDR3 DNA reads TGTGCCAGCAGTTTGGAGGGTAAGGGCTATGGCTACACCTTC.

This chain uses TRBV21-1 with TRBJ2-7; the DNA was not compared with TRBD1, the D call given in the table. TRBV21-1 is recorded as a pseudogene. This CDR3 has 15 amino acids. The CDR3 sequence is CASSMRDRDFYEQYF. In DNA form, the CDR3 reads TGTGCCAGCAGCATGCGGGACAGGGATTTCTACGAGCAGTACTTC.

The chain is built from TRBV6-5 and TRBJ1-2; no firm D call. CDR3 size: 11 residues. Trimming stripped 8 bases from V and 0 bases from J, with 4 bases between. The germline V gene has CDR1 MNHEY and CDR2 SVGAGI. The CDR3 DNA reads TGTGCCAGCGGAGCTAACTATGGCTACACCTTC. Amino acids: CASGANYGYTF.

This chain links TRBV19 with TRBJ1-1; D gene unclear. Germline-derived CDR1 and CDR2 are LNHDA and SQIVND (reference sequence). The CDR3 has 13 residues. V gave up 3 bases and J gave up 1 base, with 6 bases separating them. CDR3 sequence reads: CASSMGTNTEAFF. The CDR3 nucleotides are TGTGCCAGTAGTATGGGCACGAACACTGAAGCTTTCTTT.